Shown below are 30 T cell receptor beta chains from a single sample sequenced in a study. The TRBV12-4/TRBJ1-2 clonotypes were amplified using barcode primers with ligated adaptors. TCRdb re-derived calls from the multiplex PCR reads in MiXCR, one entry per CDR3 protein. The sample records about 2,500 distinct CDR3 sequences, 2.4% being singletons. Tregs were sorted as CD4+CD25+CD127-/low cells. What was sequenced was tumor-infiltrating Tregs sorted from the breast tumor. Receptor source: a female donor with breast cancer.

This clonotype is medium-sized within its sample. This chain uses TRBV12-3 or TRBV12-4 with TRBJ1-2; no clear D. V was cut by 2 bases and J by 4 bases, with 8 bases left in between. This CDR3 region has 13 residues. CDR3 in amino acids: CASSLNVRYGYTF. CDR3 bases: TGTGCCAGCAGTTTAAACGTCCGCTATGGCTACACCTTC.

This clonotype is termed medium-sized (0.01 to 0.1%). The V call is TRBV12-3 or TRBV12-4, the J call TRBJ1-2; TRBD1 matches at 9 bases. The CDR3 sequence is 16 residues long. Germline trimming cut 7 bases from V and 4 bases from J; bases unmatched to any gene: 13. The CDR3 DNA reads TGTGCCAGCAACACCGGAGGGACAGGGCTGGTCTATGGCTACACCTTC. Translating gives CASNTGGTGLVYGYTF.

In its sample, this clonotype ranks as medium-sized. The chain is built from TRBV12-3 or TRBV12-4 and TRBJ1-2; D is unresolved. The V and J ends lost 2 bases and 4 bases respectively, with 8 bases between them. The CDR3 is 13 residues long. This CDR3 is CASSLLGFYGYTF. The CDR3 DNA reads as TGTGCCAGCAGTTTACTGGGGTTCTATGGCTACACCTTC.

By share of the sample, this clonotype is large (0.1 to 1%). The rearrangement uses TRBV12-3 or TRBV12-4 and TRBJ1-2; D call uncertain. The V gene lost 5 bases and the J gene lost 7 bases, with 20 bases spanning the gap. This CDR3 contains 15 residues. As DNA, the CDR3 is TGTGCCAGCAGTCCGGCGGGTCGATCCTCAAGTGGCTACACCTTC. Translation gives CASSPAGRSSSGYTF.

This clonotype qualifies as medium-sized (0.01 to 0.1%). CDR3 amino acids: CASSPSNRQTYGYTF. CDR3 bases: TGTGCCAGCAGTCCCTCAAATCGACAGACCTATGGCTACACCTTC. The chain joins TRBV12-3 or TRBV12-4 to TRBJ1-2; maybe TRBD1 (5 bases). This CDR3 is 15 amino acids long. Deletions cut 5 bases from V and 4 bases from J, with 17 bases between.

By proportion, this clonotype is medium-sized. The V and J genes are TRBV12-3 or TRBV12-4 and TRBJ1-2; D is perhaps TRBD1 (6 bases). V was cut by 0 bases and J by 3 bases, with 11 bases left in between. There are 15 residues in the CDR3. CDR3 in amino acids: CASSLAMAGDYGYTF. CDR3 nucleotides: TGTGCCAGCAGTTTAGCGATGGCAGGGGACTATGGCTACACCTTC.

This clonotype is medium-sized. The chain joins TRBV12-3 or TRBV12-4 to TRBJ1-2, with 7 bases matching TRBD1. Trimming removed 7 bases from V and 2 bases from J; junction bases left unmatched: 7. The CDR3 runs 14 residues. As DNA, the CDR3 is TGTGCCAGCACCTCGACAGGGAGGAACTATGGCTACACCTTC. The encoded protein is CASTSTGRNYGYTF.

This clonotype is deemed medium-sized. The chain has TRBV12-3 or TRBV12-4 and TRBJ1-2; TRBD1 is a possible D gene (6 bases). Trimming stripped 6 bases from V and 0 bases from J, with 14 bases between. The CDR3 runs to 15 residues. The CDR3 bases are TGTGCCAGCAGGGTGTCAGGGGCACCTAACTATGGCTACACCTTC. Translating it yields CASRVSGAPNYGYTF.

This clonotype is medium-sized in the sample. The rearrangement uses TRBV12-3 or TRBV12-4 and TRBJ1-2; no firm D call. The CDR3 covers 16 residues. With 7 bases removed from V and 8 bases from J, the gap between germline ends came to 26 bases. CDR3 coding DNA: TGTGCCAGCAACTCGGACGGAACCCAAGGCGGAGAGGGCTACACCTTC. Residues: CASNSDGTQGGEGYTF.

This clonotype is medium-sized by share. The V gene is TRBV12-3 or TRBV12-4, the J gene TRBJ1-2; D not certain. Trimming removed 4 bases from V and 4 bases from J, with 13 bases in between. CDR3 size: 14 residues. The CDR3: CASSSGRGGYGYTF. DNA of the CDR3: TGTGCCAGCAGTTCGGGGAGAGGTGGCTATGGCTACACCTTC.

In its sample, this clonotype ranks as medium-sized (0.01 to 0.1%). This chain uses TRBV12-3 or TRBV12-4 with TRBJ1-2; D perhaps matches TRBD1 (6 bases). With 2 bases removed from V and 7 bases from J, the gap between germline ends came to 11 bases. This CDR3 has 13 amino acids. The chain's CDR3 is CASSLTGSVGYTF. CDR3 coding DNA: TGTGCCAGCAGTTTAACAGGGTCAGTTGGCTACACCTTC.

This clonotype qualifies as medium-sized. The chain uses TRBV12-3 or TRBV12-4 and TRBJ1-2; D remains unclear. V lost 1 base and J lost 0, with 3 bases in between. The CDR3 runs to 13 residues. CDR3 in DNA: TGTGCCAGCAGTTTAGGACCTAACTATGGCTACACCTTC. It is translated as CASSLGPNYGYTF.

In this sample, this clonotype is medium-sized. The V gene is TRBV12-3 or TRBV12-4, the J gene TRBJ1-2; D not resolved. CDR3 length: 12 amino acids. V was shortened by 2 bases and J by 4 bases, with 5 bases between the two germline ends. Here the CDR3 reads CASSLSVYGYTF. The CDR3 DNA follows: TGTGCCAGCAGTTTATCGGTCTATGGCTACACCTTC.

This clonotype is medium-sized within its sample. At one end the junction does not follow the germline gene, possibly because of a read error. The V call is TRBV12-3 or TRBV12-4, the J call TRBJ1-2, with D tentatively TRBD1 (6 bases). CDR3 length: 13 residues. Here the CDR3 reads CASSLDRLYGYTF. The CDR3 DNA follows: TGTGCCAGCAGCTTAGACAGGCTATATGGCTACACCTTC.

This clonotype is judged medium-sized. V and J are TRBV12-3 or TRBV12-4 and TRBJ1-2; 8 bases match TRBD1. CDR3 size: 14 residues. The V and J ends lost 5 bases and 4 bases, in that order; junction bases with no gene match: 6. The CDR3 loop reads CASSPRTGSYGYTF. The CDR3 coding sequence is TGTGCCAGCAGTCCCCGGACAGGGAGCTATGGCTACACCTTC.

In this sample, this clonotype is medium-sized. The chain uses TRBV12-3 or TRBV12-4 and TRBJ1-2; the match to TRBD1 covers 7 bases. Trimming took 3 bases from V and 2 from J; bases not matched to a gene: 3. The CDR3 is 14 amino acids. CDR3 nucleotides: TGTGCCAGCAGTTTGAAGACAGGGAACTATGGCTACACCTTC. As protein: CASSLKTGNYGYTF.

This clonotype ranks as medium-sized. The chain recombines TRBV12-3 or TRBV12-4 with TRBJ1-2, with a tentative D call TRBD1 (5 bases). CDR3 size: 15 residues. With 5 bases removed from V and 0 bases from J, the gap between germline ends came to 13 bases. CDR3 protein: CASSDRDRSNYGYTF. The CDR3, as DNA: TGTGCCAGCAGTGACCGGGACCGCTCTAACTATGGCTACACCTTC.

In its sample, this clonotype is medium-sized (0.01 to 0.1%). This chain links TRBV12-3 or TRBV12-4 with TRBJ1-2, with D maybe TRBD1 (5 bases). The V end was cut by 0 bases, the J end by 0 bases, with 8 bases between. The CDR3 runs to 15 residues. Written as DNA, the CDR3 is TGTGCCAGCAGTTTAGCAGGGGTAGCTAACTATGGCTACACCTTC. Its protein is CASSLAGVANYGYTF.

In its sample, this clonotype ranks as medium-sized. The rearrangement links TRBV12-3 or TRBV12-4 to TRBJ1-2, with 9 bases that match TRBD1. V was pared by 3 bases and J by 8 bases, with 10 bases of the junction left unmatched. This CDR3 contains 15 residues. CDR3 sequence reads: CASSLGQGSPRGYTF. For the CDR3, the DNA is TGTGCCAGCAGTTTGGGACAGGGATCACCTCGGGGCTACACCTTC.

This clonotype is medium-sized by share. The J gene is TRBJ1-2, the V gene TRBV12-3 or TRBV12-4; perhaps TRBD1 as D (6 bases). Trimming left V 3 bases short and J 4 bases short, with 9 bases between. The CDR3 has 13 amino acids. The CDR3 DNA follows: TGTGCCAGCAGTTTCGGACAGCGCTATGGCTACACCTTC. This encodes CASSFGQRYGYTF.

This clonotype is labeled medium-sized. V and J are TRBV12-3 or TRBV12-4 and TRBJ1-2; possible D gene TRBD1, 5 bases. The CDR3 totals 12 residues. Trimming took off 3 bases at V and 12 bases at J, with 14 bases between the two ends. The CDR3 DNA reads TGTGCCAGCAGTTTCGGGCAGGGAGGGGACACCTTC. Translation: CASSFGQGGDTF.

By proportion, this clonotype is medium-sized (0.01 to 0.1%). The rearrangement links TRBV12-3 or TRBV12-4 to TRBJ1-2; 7 bases line up with TRBD1. There are 15 residues in the CDR3. Trimming removed 3 bases from V and 7 bases from J; junction bases left unmatched: 11. This CDR3 reads CASSFTGAYFRGYTF. CDR3 bases: TGTGCCAGCAGTTTTACAGGGGCCTACTTTCGTGGCTACACCTTC.

This clonotype is labeled as medium-sized. This chain connects TRBV12-3 or TRBV12-4 to TRBJ1-2; unclear D gene. The CDR3 loop spans 14 amino acids. V lost 2 bases, J lost 8 bases, and 15 bases lay in between. CDR3 loop: CASSLSLTITGYTF. CDR3 sequence (DNA): TGTGCCAGCAGTTTATCCCTTACTATTACCGGCTACACCTTC.

This chain links TRBV12-3 or TRBV12-4 with TRBJ1-2; maybe TRBD1 (6 bases). The CDR3 totals 13 residues. V was pared by 3 bases and J by 5 bases, with 10 bases between. The CDR3 bases are TGTGCCAGCAGTTTCACAGGGACGTATGGCTACACCTTC. Translation gives CASSFTGTYGYTF.

By share, this clonotype counts as medium-sized. This chain links TRBV12-3 or TRBV12-4 with TRBJ1-2; no firm D call. CDR3 length: 17 amino acids. V was trimmed by 1 base and J by 5 bases, leaving 20 bases between them. Here the CDR3 DNA reads TGTGCCAGCAGTTTAGGGACCTCACAATCGCGAGTTTATGGCTACACCTTC. This translates into CASSLGTSQSRVYGYTF.

V gene TRBV12-3 or TRBV12-4 combines with J gene TRBJ1-2, with D unclear. The V end was cut by 2 bases, the J end by 4 bases, with 8 bases between. The CDR3 contains 13 residues. The CDR3 coding sequence is TGTGCCAGCAGTTTACGACGGCGCTATGGCTACACCTTC. Translating it yields CASSLRRRYGYTF.

This clonotype is termed medium-sized (0.01 to 0.1%). The chain carries TRBV12-3 or TRBV12-4 and TRBJ1-2; the D is unclear. Trimming pared 3 bases from V and 5 bases from J, leaving 22 bases between. The CDR3 is 17 residues long. DNA for the CDR3: TGTGCCAGCAGTTTTATTAATGACGGGGTCCCGTGGTATGGCTACACCTTC. Amino acids: CASSFINDGVPWYGYTF.

This clonotype is judged medium-sized. The chain employs TRBV12-3 or TRBV12-4 and TRBJ1-2, with D unresolved. This CDR3 has 14 amino acids. Trimming removed 6 bases at V and 4 bases at J, with 15 bases between. CDR3 nucleotide sequence: TGTGCCAGCAGCAACGGTCGGGATCTCTATGGCTACACCTTC. Its protein is CASSNGRDLYGYTF.

In its sample, this clonotype was seen many times. This sequence joins TRBV12-3 or TRBV12-4 and TRBJ1-2; TRBD1 aligns across 7 bases. J lost 6 bases, V lost 3 bases, and 4 bases had no gene match. This CDR3 has 13 residues. As DNA, the CDR3 is TGTGCCAGCAGTTTCGGGACAGAGAATGGCTACACCTTC. This encodes CASSFGTENGYTF.

By frequency in the sample, this clonotype is medium-sized. The chain is built from TRBV12-3 or TRBV12-4 and TRBJ1-2; D unclear. This CDR3 has 13 residues. Between the trimmed V and J ends, which lost 0 bases and 7 bases, there was a span of 9 bases. In nucleotides, the CDR3 is TGTGCCAGCAGTTTAGCAGGGCTGGGTGGCTACACCTTC. It specifies CASSLAGLGGYTF.